A single sample gave rise to the 25 T cell receptor beta chains below, sequenced in a study of CXCR3-negative and CXCR3-positive naive CD8 T cells. Overall study results and limits: CXCR3-positive naive cells carried more hydrophobic TRB CDR3s than CXCR3-negative naive cells did.

Antigens of these TCRs are unknown. UMI-tagged TRB cDNA libraries were built via 5' RACE. TCRdb re-called the 5' RACE reads; one entry per CDR3 protein, DNA not given. The sample table includes roughly 100,000 distinct CDR3 sequences. The sequenced sample was naive CXCR3+ CD8+ T cells from blood. Specified subset: CD45RO-CCR7+CD27+CD95- naive CD8+ T cells expressing CXCR3 (TNR3+). Receptors were obtained from a human donor in good health. Some clones in this sample may be carry-over from other donors' samples.

This chain uses TRBV29-1 with TRBJ2-7. CDR3 size: 11 residues. CDR1 SQVTM and CDR2 ANQGSEA come from the germline V gene. CDR3 region: CSARSSYEQYF.

This chain connects TRBV29-1 to TRBJ2-1. From germline, CDR1 is SQVTM and CDR2 ANQGSEA. CDR3 length: 14 residues. The CDR3 loop reads CSVGYGSSYNEQFF.

This sequence joins TRBV7-9 and TRBJ1-1; TCRdb calls TRBD1, which cannot be checked without DNA. Germline V CDR1 and CDR2: SEHNR, FQNEAQ (reference sequence). The CDR3 totals 15 residues. CDR3 sequence: CASSKPGLMNTEAFF.

The CDR3 protein is CSAEMDSTYEQYF. This chain joins TRBV29-1 and TRBJ2-7. The CDR3 covers 13 residues. Germline loops: CDR1 SQVTM, CDR2 ANQGSEA.

The chain joins TRBV12-3 or TRBV12-4 to TRBJ2-1. The CDR3 runs 12 residues. The CDR3 protein is CASRYIDNEQFF.

J is TRBJ1-1 and V is TRBV21-1; TCRdb's D gene call, TRBD1, goes unchecked for lack of DNA. TRBV21-1 is classified as a pseudogene. This CDR3 contains 15 residues. The CDR3 protein is CASSKDHRGDTEAFF.

The chain is built from TRBV7-9 and TRBJ1-1. The CDR3 has 18 amino acids. Looked up from germline, CDR1 is SEHNR and CDR2 is FQNEAQ (reference sequence). The CDR3 region is CASSLGMMGGAWNTEAFF.

The CDR3 is CASSLWDDPYEQYF. The chain employs TRBV7-9 and TRBJ2-5; TCRdb's assignment of TRBD1 cannot be checked, as there is no DNA. This CDR3 is built from 14 residues. Per germline, CDR1 SEHNR and CDR2 FQNEAQ (reference sequence). The full variable domain, its missing parts supplied by reference TRBV7-9 and TRBJ2-5, is DTGVSQNPRHKITKRGQNVTFRCDPISEHNRLYWYRQTLGQGPEFLTYFQNEAQLEKSRLLSDRFSAERPKGSFSTLEIQRTEQGDSAMYLCASSLWDDPYEQYFGPGTRLLVL.

The chain links TRBV5-6 to TRBJ2-5; lacking DNA, the TRBD1 call made by TCRdb goes unchecked. This CDR3 is built from 15 residues. Germline V CDR1 and CDR2: SGHDT, YYEEEE. Here the CDR3 reads CASSSGQILRETQYF. Complete variable domain (other parts from reference TRBV5-6 and TRBJ2-5): DAGVTQSPTHLIKTRGQQVTLRCSPKSGHDTVSWYQQALGQGPQFIFQYYEEEERQRGNFPDRFSGHQFPNYSSELNVNALLLGDSALYLCASSSGQILRETQYFGPGTRLLVL.

The V gene is TRBV11-2, the J gene TRBJ2-3. Per germline, CDR1 SGHAT and CDR2 FQNNGV. The CDR3 loop spans 15 amino acids. CDR3 protein: CASTQEYQGTDTQCF.

The rearrangement joins TRBV7-9 to TRBJ1-2. This CDR3 is 12 amino acids long. The V gene's germline CDR1 is SEHNR and CDR2 FQNEAQ (reference sequence). The CDR3: CASSYEIEGYTF.

The gene calls are TRBV21-1 and TRBJ2-5; TCRdb reports TRBD2, a call that lacks DNA to check it against. TRBV21-1 is annotated as a pseudogene. The CDR3 is 16 amino acids. The CDR3 loop reads CASSKPGHPPRETQYF.

The V call is TRBV19, the J call TRBJ2-7. CDR1 is LNHDA, CDR2 SQIVND, per germline (reference sequence). This CDR3 spans 16 amino acids. The CDR3 loop reads CASSMTLLANPYEQYF.

The rearrangement joins TRBV12-5 to TRBJ2-7; TCRdb's assignment of TRBD1 cannot be checked, as there is no DNA. Per the germline V gene, CDR1 is LGHNT and CDR2 is FRNRAP. CDR3 length: 14 residues. CDR3 sequence reads: CASGLPGGLYEQYF.

The V call is TRBV27, the J call TRBJ2-1; TCRdb indicates TRBD1, and absent DNA this call remains unverified. This CDR3 has 12 residues. Germline V gene sequence: CDR1 MNHEY, CDR2 SMNVEV (reference sequence). CDR3 residues: CASSLGRGEQFF.

The gene calls are TRBV30 and TRBJ1-1; TCRdb's D call of TRBD1 is untestable without DNA. The CDR3 runs to 14 residues. Germline V lookup: CDR1 GTSNPN, CDR2 SVGIG (reference sequence). The CDR3 here is CAGDRGQVNTEAFF.

The V and J genes are TRBV19 and TRBJ2-2; the TCRdb call, TRBD1, lacks DNA for checking. The CDR3 has 14 residues. Germline loops: CDR1 LNHDA, CDR2 SQIVND (reference sequence). The CDR3 spells CATKEGAGAGELFF.

The chain couples TRBV29-1 to TRBJ2-2; TCRdb selects TRBD1, and the lack of DNA leaves this call unchecked. The germline V gene encodes CDR1 SQVTM and CDR2 ANQGSEA. The CDR3 covers 16 residues. This chain's CDR3 is CSVEDRDRSNTGELFF.

The V call is TRBV6-2 or TRBV6-3, the J call TRBJ2-1. Germline V gene lookup returns CDR1 MNHEY and CDR2 SVGEGT. This CDR3 has 11 amino acids. The CDR3 is CASRAYNEQFF.

This chain joins TRBV7-3 and TRBJ2-1; TCRdb selects TRBD2, and the lack of DNA leaves this call unchecked. CDR1 is SGHTA, CDR2 FQGTGA, per germline. The CDR3 has 16 amino acids. Here the CDR3 reads CASSLIWTSAYNEQFF.

The rearrangement uses TRBV5-1 and TRBJ2-1; TCRdb indicates TRBD1, and absent DNA this call remains unverified. The germline CDR1 and CDR2 sequences are SGHRS and YFSETQ. The CDR3 extends over 14 amino acids. CDR3 region: CASSLIQPGNEQFF.

This chain links TRBV7-9 with TRBJ2-7; the D call of TRBD1 rests on TCRdb alone, since no DNA is present to check it. Germline CDR1 reads SEHNR; CDR2 reads FQNEAQ (reference sequence). The length of the CDR3 is 13 residues. This CDR3 is CASSQTGHYEQYF.

The rearrangement joins TRBV28 to TRBJ1-2. Per germline, CDR1 MDHEN and CDR2 SYDVKM. The CDR3 has 16 residues. CDR3 loop: CASSFEASGEDYGYTF.

The rearrangement joins TRBV7-8 to TRBJ2-7. The CDR3 contains 14 residues. CDR1 is SGHVS and CDR2 is FQNEAQ in the germline V gene. The CDR3 is CASSFLMSSYEQYF.

This rearrangement joins TRBV20-1 to TRBJ1-5; the TRBD1 assignment by TCRdb is unverifiable without DNA. The germline V gene has CDR1 DFQATT and CDR2 SNEGSKA (reference sequence). The CDR3 has 17 residues. CDR3 sequence reads: CSARDPQGPHADQPQHF.